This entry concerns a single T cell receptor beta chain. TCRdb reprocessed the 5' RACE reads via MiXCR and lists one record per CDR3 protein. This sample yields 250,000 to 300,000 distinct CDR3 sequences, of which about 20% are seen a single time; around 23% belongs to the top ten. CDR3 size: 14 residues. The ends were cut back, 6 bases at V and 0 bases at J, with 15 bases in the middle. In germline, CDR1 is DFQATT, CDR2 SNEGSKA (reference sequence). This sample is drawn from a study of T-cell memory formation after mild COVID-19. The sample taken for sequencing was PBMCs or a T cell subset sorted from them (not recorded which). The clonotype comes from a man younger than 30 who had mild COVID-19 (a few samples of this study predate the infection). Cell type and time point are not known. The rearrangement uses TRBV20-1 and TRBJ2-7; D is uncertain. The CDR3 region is CSAPDGLSSYEQYV. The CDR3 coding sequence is TGCAGTGCCCCTGACGGGCTGAGCTCCTACGAGCAGTACGTC.